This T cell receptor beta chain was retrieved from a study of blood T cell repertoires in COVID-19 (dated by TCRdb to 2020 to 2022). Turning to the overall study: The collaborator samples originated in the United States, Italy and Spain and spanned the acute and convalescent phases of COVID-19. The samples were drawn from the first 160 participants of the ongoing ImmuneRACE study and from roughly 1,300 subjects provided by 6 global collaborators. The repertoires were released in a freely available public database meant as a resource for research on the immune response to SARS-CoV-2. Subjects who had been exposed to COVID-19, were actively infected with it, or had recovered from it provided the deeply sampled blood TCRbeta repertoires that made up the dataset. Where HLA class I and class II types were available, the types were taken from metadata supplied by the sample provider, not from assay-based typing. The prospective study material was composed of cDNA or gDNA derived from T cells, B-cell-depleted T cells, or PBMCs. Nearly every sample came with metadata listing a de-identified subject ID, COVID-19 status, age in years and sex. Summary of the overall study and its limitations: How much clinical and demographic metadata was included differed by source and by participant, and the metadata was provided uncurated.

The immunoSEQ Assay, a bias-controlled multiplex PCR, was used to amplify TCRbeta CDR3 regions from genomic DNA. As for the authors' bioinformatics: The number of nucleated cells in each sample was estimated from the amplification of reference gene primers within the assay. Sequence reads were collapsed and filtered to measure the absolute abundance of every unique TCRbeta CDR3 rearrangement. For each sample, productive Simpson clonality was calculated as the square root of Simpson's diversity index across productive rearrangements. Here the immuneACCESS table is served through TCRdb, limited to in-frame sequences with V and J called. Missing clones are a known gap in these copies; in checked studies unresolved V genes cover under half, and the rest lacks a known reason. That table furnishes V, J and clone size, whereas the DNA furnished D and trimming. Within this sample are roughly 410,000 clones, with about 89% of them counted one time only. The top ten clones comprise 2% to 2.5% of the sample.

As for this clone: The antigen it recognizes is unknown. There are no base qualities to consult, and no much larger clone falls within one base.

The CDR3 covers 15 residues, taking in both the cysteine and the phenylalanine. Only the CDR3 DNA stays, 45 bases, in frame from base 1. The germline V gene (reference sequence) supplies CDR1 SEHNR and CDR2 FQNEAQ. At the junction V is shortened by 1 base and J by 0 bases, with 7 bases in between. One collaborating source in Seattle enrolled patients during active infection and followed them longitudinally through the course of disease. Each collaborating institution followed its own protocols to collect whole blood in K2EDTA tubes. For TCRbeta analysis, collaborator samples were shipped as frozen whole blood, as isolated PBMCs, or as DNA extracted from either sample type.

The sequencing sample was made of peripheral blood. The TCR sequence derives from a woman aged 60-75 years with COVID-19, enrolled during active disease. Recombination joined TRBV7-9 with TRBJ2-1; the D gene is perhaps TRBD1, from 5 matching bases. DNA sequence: TGTGCCAGCAGCTTAGTAGGGGTCTCCTACAATGAGCAGTTCTTC. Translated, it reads CASSLVGVSYNEQFF. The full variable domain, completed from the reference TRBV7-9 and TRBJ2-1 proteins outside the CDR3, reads DTGVSQNPRHKITKRGQNVTFRCDPISEHNRLYWYRQTLGQGPEFLTYFQNEAQLEKSRLLSDRFSAERPKGSFSTLEIQRTEQGDSAMYLCASSLVGVSYNEQFFGPGTRLTVL.